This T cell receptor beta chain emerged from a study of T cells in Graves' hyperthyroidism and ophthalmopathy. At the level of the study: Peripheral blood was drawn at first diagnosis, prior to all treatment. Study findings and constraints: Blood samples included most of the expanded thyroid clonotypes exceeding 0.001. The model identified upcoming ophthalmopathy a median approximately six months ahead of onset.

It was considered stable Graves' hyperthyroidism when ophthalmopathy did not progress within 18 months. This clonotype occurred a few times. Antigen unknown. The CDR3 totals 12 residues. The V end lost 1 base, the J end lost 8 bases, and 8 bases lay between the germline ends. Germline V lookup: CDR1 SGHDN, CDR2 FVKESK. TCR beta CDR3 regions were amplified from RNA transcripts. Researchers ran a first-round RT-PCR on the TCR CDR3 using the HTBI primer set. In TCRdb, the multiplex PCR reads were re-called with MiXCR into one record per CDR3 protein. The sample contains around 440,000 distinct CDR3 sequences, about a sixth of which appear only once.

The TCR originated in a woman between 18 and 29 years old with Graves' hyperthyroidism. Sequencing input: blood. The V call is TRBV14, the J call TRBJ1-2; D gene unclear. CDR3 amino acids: CASSQGPRGYTF. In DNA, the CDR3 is TGTGCCAGCAGCCAAGGTCCCAGGGGCTACACCTTC.